These 15 T cell receptor beta chains share one sample of origin, sequenced in a study of shared clonotypes between healthy human individuals. Profiled with immunoSEQ multiplex PCR; TCRdb holds only in-frame clones, not every one. The sample holds 1.5 million to 2.5 million clones, about 95% seen once. Positively selected for CCR7, the CD45RO-negative cells used as naive CD8 cells excluded terminally differentiated effector memory CD45RA+ cells. The sequenced sample consisted of naive CD8+ T cells sorted from blood. The receptors were sampled from a man aged 18 to 29 in good health.

The sample holds one count of this clone. This chain connects TRBV28 to TRBJ1-1; TRBD1 matches 8 bases. Germline V CDR1 and CDR2: MDHEN, SYDVKM. The CDR3 sequence is 13 residues long. V was clipped by 2 bases and J by 11 bases; unmatched bases: 7. The CDR3 bases are TGTGCCAGCAGTTTAGCCACAGGGGGGTGGGCTTTCTTT. Protein: CASSLATGGWAFF.

This clone was found once. This chain joins TRBV27 and TRBJ2-7; D possibly matches TRBD1 or TRBD2 (5 bases each). Trimming removed 4 bases at V and 3 bases at J, with 13 bases between. Germline V gives CDR1 MNHEY, CDR2 SMNVEV (reference sequence). This CDR3 is built from 14 residues. The CDR3 sequence: CASSYGRGDYEQYF. CDR3 in DNA: TGTGCCAGCAGTTATGGTCGGGGCGACTACGAGCAGTACTTC.

The chain combines TRBV11-2 with TRBJ1-1; unclear D gene. This CDR3 region has 12 residues. CDR1 is SGHAT, CDR2 FQNNGV, per germline. V was clipped by 3 bases and J by 3 bases, with 5 bases between them. CDR3 protein: CASSLAYTEAFF. As DNA, the CDR3 is TGTGCCAGCAGCTTGGCATACACTGAAGCTTTCTTT. Supplemented by reference TRBV11-2 and TRBJ1-1, the full variable domain reads EAGVAQSPRYKIIEKRQSVAFWCNPISGHATLYWYQQILGQGPKLLIQFQNNGVVDDSQLPKDRFSAERLKGVDSTLKIQPAKLEDSAVYLCASSLAYTEAFFGQGTRLTVV.

This chain uses TRBV28 with TRBJ1-5; D might be TRBD1 (6 bases). Germline V gives CDR1 MDHEN, CDR2 SYDVKM. V dropped 5 bases and J dropped 1 base, with 15 bases sitting between them. This CDR3 region has 16 residues. CDR3 in DNA: TGTGCCAGCAGTCCAAACAGGGAGGGAAGCAATCAGCCCCAGCATTTT. This gives the protein CASSPNREGSNQPQHF.

V and J are TRBV7-8 and TRBJ2-3, with TRBD2 matching over 9 bases. From germline, CDR1 is SGHVS and CDR2 FQNEAQ. Germline trimming cut 1 base from V and 6 bases from J; bases unmatched to any gene: 17. CDR3 length equals 19 residues. CDR3 nucleotides: TGTGCCAGCAGCTTAGAGGGGGGACCTCTAGCGGGAAATTGGGATACGCAGTATTTT. It is translated as CASSLEGGPLAGNWDTQYF.

This chain uses TRBV27 with TRBJ2-7, with TRBD2 as a possible D gene (5 bases). CDR1 and CDR2 (germline): MNHEY, SMNVEV (reference sequence). This CDR3 contains 14 residues. V gave up 5 bases and J gave up 4 bases, with 15 bases separating them. CDR3 sequence (DNA): TGTGCCAGCAGTCCCGGGGTAGGAATATACGAGCAGTACTTC. This gives the protein CASSPGVGIYEQYF.

The chain employs TRBV28 and TRBJ1-6; weak D call: TRBD1 (5 bases). The CDR3 runs 17 residues. Germline lookup yields CDR1 MDHEN and CDR2 SYDVKM. V shed 5 bases and J shed 1 base, with 15 bases lying between them. CDR3 DNA sequence: TGTGCCAGCAGTAACAGGAGGGGAGTTTCCTATAATTCACCCCTCCACTTT. It translates to CASSNRRGVSYNSPLHF.

V gene TRBV15 combines with J gene TRBJ2-7; the match to TRBD1 covers 7 bases. Germline V gives CDR1 LNHNV, CDR2 YYDKDF (reference sequence). The CDR3 has 14 residues. The V gene end was trimmed by 3 bases and the J gene end by 4 bases; junction bases not matched to a gene: 6. The CDR3 nucleotides are TGTGCCACCAGCAGTAGGGACAGACAATACGAGCAGTACTTC. Its translation is CATSSRDRQYEQYF.

This clone was picked up one time. The rearrangement uses TRBV6-1 and TRBJ1-6; D might be TRBD1 (5 bases). CDR3 size: 13 residues. In germline, CDR1 is MNHNS, CDR2 SASEGT. The V end lost 5 bases, the J end lost 8 bases, and 10 bases lay between the germline ends. CDR3 protein: CASSLDIYSPLHF. The CDR3 DNA sequence: TGTGCCAGCAGTTTGGACATTTATTCACCCCTCCACTTT.

The chain recombines TRBV5-6 with TRBJ2-7, with 9 bases fitting TRBD1. After removal of 4 bases from V and 1 base from J, the junction contained 6 bases not matched to a gene. CDR3 length equals 15 residues. The germline V gene has CDR1 SGHDT and CDR2 YYEEEE. CDR3 nucleotides: TGTGCCAGCAGCACAAAGGGGACAGGGTCCTACGAGCAGTACTTC. Translating gives CASSTKGTGSYEQYF.

The rearrangement uses TRBV9 and TRBJ2-7; 7 bases are a match to TRBD1. Losses at the gene ends were 3 bases for V and 1 base for J; bases not matched to a gene: 4. The germline V gene encodes CDR1 SGDLS and CDR2 YYNGEE. There are 14 residues in the CDR3. In DNA form, the CDR3 reads TGTGCCAGCAGCGCCCGGGACAGATCCTACGAGCAGTACTTC. Its translation: CASSARDRSYEQYF.

This clone came up once. The chain couples TRBV21-1 to TRBJ1-3; the table's D gene call, TRBD1, was not cross checked with the DNA. TRBV21-1 is a known pseudogene. The CDR3 covers 16 residues. This CDR3 is CASSTDRCPSGNTIYF. In DNA form, the CDR3 reads TGTGCCAGCAGCACCGACAGGTGCCCTTCTGGAAACACCATATATTTT.

The rearrangement uses TRBV27 and TRBJ2-5; 7 bases fit TRBD2. Per the germline V gene, CDR1 is MNHEY and CDR2 is SMNVEV (reference sequence). V gave up 6 bases and J gave up 3 bases; unmatched junction bases: 7. CDR3 length: 14 residues. DNA of the CDR3: TGTGCCAGCAGCCTAAGGGAGGGAGAAGAGACCCAGTACTTC. This gives the protein CASSLREGEETQYF.

Turning to this clone: One end of the junction is discordant with germline, which a read error may explain. The chain has TRBV6-5 and TRBJ2-7; D unclear. The CDR3 is 14 amino acids. Germline loops: CDR1 MNHEY, CDR2 SVGAGI. The CDR3 DNA is TGTGCCAGCAGTGACTCGACGGGTGCCTACGAGCAGTACTTC. Its translation is CASSDSTGAYEQYF.

The chain uses TRBV6-5 and TRBJ1-1, with D possibly TRBD1 on 5 matching bases. Germline loops: CDR1 MNHEY, CDR2 SVGAGI. Trimming cost V 2 bases and J 1 base, with 11 bases left between them. The CDR3 length is 15 residues. The chain's CDR3 is CASSYRGLSNTEAFF. The CDR3 DNA is TGTGCCAGCAGTTACCGGGGACTTTCGAACACTGAAGCTTTCTTT.